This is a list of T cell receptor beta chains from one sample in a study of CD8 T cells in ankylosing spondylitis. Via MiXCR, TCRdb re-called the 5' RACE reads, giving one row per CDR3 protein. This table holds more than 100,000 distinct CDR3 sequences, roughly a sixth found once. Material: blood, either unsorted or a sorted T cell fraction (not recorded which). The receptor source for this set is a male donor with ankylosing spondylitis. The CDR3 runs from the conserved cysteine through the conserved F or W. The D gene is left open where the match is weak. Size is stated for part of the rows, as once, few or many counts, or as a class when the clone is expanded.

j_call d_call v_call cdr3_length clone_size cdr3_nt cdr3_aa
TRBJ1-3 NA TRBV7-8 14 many TGTGCCAGCACCGGGTCGGGGAATGGAAACACCATATATTTT CASTGSGNGNTIYF
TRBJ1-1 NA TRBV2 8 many TGTGCCAGCAGTGAAGCTTTCTTT CASSEAFF
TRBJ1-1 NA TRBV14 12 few TGTGCCAGCAGCCAAGTTGGACGAGGAGCTTTCTTT CASSQVGRGAFF
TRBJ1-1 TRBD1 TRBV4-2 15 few TGTGCCAGCAGCCCCGGGACAGGGGTTAGAACTGAAGCTTTCTTT CASSPGTGVRTEAFF
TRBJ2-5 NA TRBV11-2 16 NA TGTGCCAGCAACTCTGGGGAGGGACAGGATCAAGAGACCCAGTACTTC CASNSGEGQDQETQYF
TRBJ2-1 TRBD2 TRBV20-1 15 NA TGCAGTGCTTCCGGACTAGCGGCAGAATACAATGAGCAGTTCTTC CSASGLAAEYNEQFF
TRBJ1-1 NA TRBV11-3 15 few TGTGCCAGCAGCTTAGATCGGGGGAGCGGCACTGAAGCTTTCTTT CASSLDRGSGTEAFF
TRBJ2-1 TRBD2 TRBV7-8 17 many TGTGCCAGCAGCTTAGGGCCAGCGGGAGGAGTCTACAATGAGCAGTTCTTC CASSLGPAGGVYNEQFF
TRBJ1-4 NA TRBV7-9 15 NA TGTGCCAGCAGCTTAGGGGGATCTAAGGATGAAAAACTGTTTTTT CASSLGGSKDEKLFF
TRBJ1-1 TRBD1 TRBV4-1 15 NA TGCGCCAGCAGCCAGTGGACAGGACCGAACACTGAAGCTTTCTTT CASSQWTGPNTEAFF
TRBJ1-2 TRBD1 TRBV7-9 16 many TGTGCCAGCAGCAAGCCCACAGGGGCCCTAGCTGGTGGCTACACCTTC CASSKPTGALAGGYTF
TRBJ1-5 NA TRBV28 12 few TGTGCCAGCAGTCAAACGACTCAGCCCCAGCATTTT CASSQTTQPQHF
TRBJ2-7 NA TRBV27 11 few TGTGCCGCCTCTAAGGGGCTCGAGCAGTACTTC CAASKGLEQYF
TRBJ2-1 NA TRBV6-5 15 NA TGTGCCAGCAGTTACTCGTCCAGCCGTAACAATGAGCAGTTCTTC CASSYSSSRNNEQFF
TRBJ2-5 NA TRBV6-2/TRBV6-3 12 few TGTGCCAGCGGAGGCCGAGGAGAGACCCAGTACTTC CASGGRGETQYF
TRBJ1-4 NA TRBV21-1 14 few TGTGCCAGCATCCCAAGGACAGAGGATGAAAAACTGTTTTTT CASIPRTEDEKLFF
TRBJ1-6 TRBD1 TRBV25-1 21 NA TGTGCCAGCAGTGAAGGTCTGAGGAAGACAGGGGTCCCCCACTCCAATTCACCCCTCCACTTT CASSEGLRKTGVPHSNSPLHF
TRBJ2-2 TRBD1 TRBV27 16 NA TGTGCCAGCAGTGACCCTGACAGGGGGAACACCGGGGAGCTGTTTTTT CASSDPDRGNTGELFF
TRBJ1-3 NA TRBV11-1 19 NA TGTGCCAGCAGCCCCTCAGGCGGGTGGGCCAGCCTCTCTGGAAACACCATATATTTT CASSPSGGWASLSGNTIYF
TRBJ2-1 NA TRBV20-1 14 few TGCAGTGCTTCCCGGGAAACCTACTACAATGAGCAGTTCTTC CSASRETYYNEQFF
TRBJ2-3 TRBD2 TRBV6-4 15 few TGTGCCAGCAGTGACCGGGCGGGAGGCACAGATACGCAGTATTTT CASSDRAGGTDTQYF
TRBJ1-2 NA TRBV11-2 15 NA TGTGCCAGCAGCGCGAAAGAAAAGAGGATTGATGGCTACACCTTC CASSAKEKRIDGYTF
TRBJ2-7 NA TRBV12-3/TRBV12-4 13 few TGTGCCAGCAGTTGGGGAAGGCCTGACGAGCAGTACTTC CASSWGRPDEQYF
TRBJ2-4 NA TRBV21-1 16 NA TGTGCCAGCAGCAAAAGGGTAACCCCCGACAAAAACATTCAGTACTTC CASSKRVTPDKNIQYF
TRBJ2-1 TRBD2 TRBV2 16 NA TGTGCCAGCAGCCCGCCGGGACTAGGGGCGTTCAATGAGCAGTTCTTC CASSPPGLGAFNEQFF
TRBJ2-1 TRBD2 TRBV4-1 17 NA TGCGCCAGCAGCCAAGTGGCCGGACTAGCGGGATACAATGAGCAGTTCTTC CASSQVAGLAGYNEQFF
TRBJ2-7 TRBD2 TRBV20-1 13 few TGCAGTGCATCCACCGGGACTAGCGCAACGCAGTACTTC CSASTGTSATQYF
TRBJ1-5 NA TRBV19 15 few TGTGCCAGTAGTATCGGGTTTATAAGCAATCAGCCCCAGCATTTT CASSIGFISNQPQHF
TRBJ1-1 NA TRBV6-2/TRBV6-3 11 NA TGTGCCAGCAGTTACCTGAATGAAGCTTTCTTT CASSYLNEAFF
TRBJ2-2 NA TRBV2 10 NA TGTGCCAGCGGGGGCGGGGAGCTGTTTTTT CASGGGELFF
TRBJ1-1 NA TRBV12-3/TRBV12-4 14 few TGTGCCAGCGACCCCGAGGGGCGGGTCACTGAAGCTTTCTTT CASDPEGRVTEAFF
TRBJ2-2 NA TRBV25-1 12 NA TGTGCCAGCAACTTCGAGCCCGGGGAGCTGTTTTTT CASNFEPGELFF
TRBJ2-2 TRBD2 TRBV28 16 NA TGTGCCAGCAGAGGCGGGAGGGTCACGAACACCGGGGAGCTGTTTTTT CASRGGRVTNTGELFF
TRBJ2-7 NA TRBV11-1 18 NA TGTGCCAGCAGCTTGGCCCCTGTATCGGCGGGATTCTCCTACGAGCAGTACTTC CASSLAPVSAGFSYEQYF